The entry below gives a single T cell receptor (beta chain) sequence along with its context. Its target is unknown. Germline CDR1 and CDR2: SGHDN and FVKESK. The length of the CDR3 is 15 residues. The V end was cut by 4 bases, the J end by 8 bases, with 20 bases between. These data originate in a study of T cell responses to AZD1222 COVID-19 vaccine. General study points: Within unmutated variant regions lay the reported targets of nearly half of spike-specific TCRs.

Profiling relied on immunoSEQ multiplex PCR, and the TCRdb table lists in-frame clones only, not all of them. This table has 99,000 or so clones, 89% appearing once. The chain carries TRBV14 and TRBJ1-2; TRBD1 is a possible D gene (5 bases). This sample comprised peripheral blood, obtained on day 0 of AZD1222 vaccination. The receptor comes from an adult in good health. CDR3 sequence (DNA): TGTGCCAGCAGCCGAACAGAGGGACCCCTGAGAGGCTACACCTTC. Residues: CASSRTEGPLRGYTF.